These T cell receptor beta chains were read from a single sample in a study of T-cell memory formation after mild COVID-19. MiXCR, run by TCRdb on the 5' RACE reads, gives a single entry per CDR3 protein. Counted here are about 400,000 distinct CDR3 sequences, around a quarter occurring once; the ten biggest clones make up around 14%. Source material: PBMCs or a T cell subset sorted from them (not recorded which). These receptors were taken from an adult woman who had mild COVID-19 (a few samples of this study predate the infection). Cell type and time point are not known. The CDR3 runs from the conserved cysteine through the conserved F or W. The D gene is left open where the match is weak. Where a row states a size, it is once, few, many or the class of an expanded clone; other rows omit it.

CDR3 protein	CDR3 DNA	V gene	J gene	D gene	clone size
CSVGGRANQETQYF	TGCAGCGTTGGGGGCAGGGCGAACCAAGAGACCCAGTACTTC	TRBV29-1	TRBJ2-5	.	.
CASSQESGRTDTQYF	TGTGCCAGCAGCCAAGAGAGCGGTCGCACAGATACGCAGTATTTT	TRBV4-2	TRBJ2-3	.	few
CASSLVGNEKLFF	TGTGCCAGCAGTTTGGTAGGAAATGAAAAACTGTTTTTT	TRBV12-3/TRBV12-4	TRBJ1-4	.	.
CASSGPAYEQYF	TGTGCCAGCAGCGGGCCTGCCTACGAGCAGTACTTC	TRBV12-3/TRBV12-4	TRBJ2-7	.	.
CASSPGQGEVYEQFF	TGCGCCAGCAGCCCGGGACAGGGTGAGGTCTATGAGCAGTTCTTC	TRBV5-1	TRBJ2-1	TRBD1	few
CASRKGTPAEETQYF	TGTGCCAGCAGGAAAGGCACTCCGGCGGAAGAGACCCAGTACTTC	TRBV27	TRBJ2-5	.	.
CASSRQGGLTGANVLTF	TGTGCCAGCAGCCGACAAGGGGGGCTCACTGGGGCCAACGTCCTGACTTTC	TRBV7-2	TRBJ2-6	.	few
CASSQEPGGFQTDTQYF	TGCGCCAGCAGCCAAGAGCCAGGGGGTTTTCAGACAGATACGCAGTATTTT	TRBV4-3	TRBJ2-3	TRBD1	few
CASRAWGVSTNEKLFF	TGTGCCAGCAGAGCGTGGGGCGTTTCTACTAATGAAAAACTGTTTTTT	TRBV2	TRBJ1-4	.	few
CASSQDTGILGGYTF	TGCGCCAGCAGCCAAGATACGGGGATTTTGGGGGGCTACACCTTC	TRBV4-1	TRBJ1-2	.	few
CASSLSFLQPQHF	TGTGCCAGCAGTTTATCGTTTTTACAGCCCCAGCATTTT	TRBV27	TRBJ1-5	.	.
CASSLDRPTNYGYTF	TGCGCCAGCAGCTTGGACAGACCTACTAACTATGGCTACACCTTC	TRBV5-1	TRBJ1-2	.	.
CASSARTRGDTEAFF	TGTGCCAGCAGTGCGAGGACCCGGGGGGACACTGAAGCTTTCTTT	TRBV7-6	TRBJ1-1	.	.
CATSDPTGFARETQYF	TGTGCCACCAGTGATCCTACAGGGTTCGCCCGAGAGACCCAGTACTTC	TRBV24-1	TRBJ2-5	.	.
CAISDRVQETQYF	TGTGCCATCAGTGACAGAGTCCAAGAGACCCAGTACTTC	TRBV10-3	TRBJ2-5	.	few
CASSPKLAGGSQETQYF	TGCGCCAGCAGCCCGAAGCTAGCGGGGGGCTCCCAAGAGACCCAGTACTTC	TRBV4-1	TRBJ2-5	TRBD2	.
CASSISQGSHEQYF	TGTGCCAGTAGTATAAGCCAGGGGAGTCACGAGCAGTACTTC	TRBV19	TRBJ2-7	.	few
CASSSQISGNTIYF	TGTGCCAGCAGCTCGCAGATTTCTGGAAACACCATATATTTT	TRBV7-2	TRBJ1-3	.	few
CASRRLAGGTDTQYF	TGTGCCAGTAGGCGACTAGCGGGGGGAACAGATACGCAGTATTTT	TRBV19	TRBJ2-3	TRBD2	few
CASSRGTSIPYF	TGCGCCAGCAGCCGCGGGACTAGTATACCGTATTTT	TRBV5-1	TRBJ2-3	TRBD2	.
CASRPLRGQETQYF	TGTGCCAGCAGACCCTTGCGGGGCCAAGAGACCCAGTACTTC	TRBV12-3/TRBV12-4	TRBJ2-5	.	few
CASSSGLHTDTQYF	TGTGCCAGCAGCTCCGGACTGCACACAGATACGCAGTATTTT	TRBV7-3	TRBJ2-3	.	.